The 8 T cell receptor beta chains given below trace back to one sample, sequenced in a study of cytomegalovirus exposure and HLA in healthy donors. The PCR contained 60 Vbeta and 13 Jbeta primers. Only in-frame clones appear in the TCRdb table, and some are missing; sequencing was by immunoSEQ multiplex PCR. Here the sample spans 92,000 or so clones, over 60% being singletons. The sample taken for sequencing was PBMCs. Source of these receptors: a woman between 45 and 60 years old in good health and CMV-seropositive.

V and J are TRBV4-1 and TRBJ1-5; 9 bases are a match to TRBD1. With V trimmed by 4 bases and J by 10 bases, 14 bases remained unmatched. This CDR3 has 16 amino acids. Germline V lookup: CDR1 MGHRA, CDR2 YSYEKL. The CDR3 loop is CASSREPGQGSGPQHF. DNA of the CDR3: TGCGCCAGCAGCCGAGAACCGGGACAGGGATCAGGACCCCAGCATTTT.

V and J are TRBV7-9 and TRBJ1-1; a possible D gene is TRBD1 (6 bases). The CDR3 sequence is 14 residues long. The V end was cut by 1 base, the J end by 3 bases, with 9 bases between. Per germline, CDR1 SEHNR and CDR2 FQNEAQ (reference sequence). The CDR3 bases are TGTGCCAGCAGCTTAGGGGGGCTGCACACTGAAGCTTTCTTT. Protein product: CASSLGGLHTEAFF.

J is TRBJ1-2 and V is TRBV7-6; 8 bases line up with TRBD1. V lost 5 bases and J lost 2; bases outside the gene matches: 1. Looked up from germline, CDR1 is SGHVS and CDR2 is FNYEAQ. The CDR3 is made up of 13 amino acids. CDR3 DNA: TGTGCCAGCAGCGACAGGGGCAACTATGGCTACACCTTC. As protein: CASSDRGNYGYTF.

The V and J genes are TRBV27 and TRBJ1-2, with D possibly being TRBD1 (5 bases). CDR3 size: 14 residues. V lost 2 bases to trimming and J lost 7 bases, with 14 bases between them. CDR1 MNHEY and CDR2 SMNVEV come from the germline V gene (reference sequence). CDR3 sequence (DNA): TGTGCCAGCAGTTTAGTGGGGGGAGCTGGTGGCTACACCTTC. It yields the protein CASSLVGGAGGYTF.

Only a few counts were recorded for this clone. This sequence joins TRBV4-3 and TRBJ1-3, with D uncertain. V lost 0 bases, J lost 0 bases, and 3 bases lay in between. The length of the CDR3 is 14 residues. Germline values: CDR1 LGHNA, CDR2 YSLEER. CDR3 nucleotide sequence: TGCGCCAGCAGCCAAGATCGCTCTGGAAACACCATATATTTT. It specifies CASSQDRSGNTIYF.

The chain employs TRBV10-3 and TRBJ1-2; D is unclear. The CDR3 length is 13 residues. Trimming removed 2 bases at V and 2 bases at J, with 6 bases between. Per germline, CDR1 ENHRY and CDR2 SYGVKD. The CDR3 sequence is CAISEAGNYGYTF. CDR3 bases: TGTGCCATCAGTGAGGCGGGGAACTATGGCTACACCTTC.

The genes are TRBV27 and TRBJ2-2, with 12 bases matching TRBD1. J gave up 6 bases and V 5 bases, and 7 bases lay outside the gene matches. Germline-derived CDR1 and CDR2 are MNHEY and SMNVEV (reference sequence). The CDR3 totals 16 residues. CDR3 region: CASSKGDRGRAGELFF. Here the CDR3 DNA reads TGTGCCAGCAGTAAGGGGGACAGGGGGCGCGCCGGGGAGCTGTTTTTT.

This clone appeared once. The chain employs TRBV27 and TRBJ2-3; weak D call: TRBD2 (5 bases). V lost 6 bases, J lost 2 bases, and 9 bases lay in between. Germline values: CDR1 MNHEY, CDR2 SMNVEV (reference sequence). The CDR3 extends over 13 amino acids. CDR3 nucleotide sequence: TGTGCCAGCAGCCGGGAAGACACAGATACGCAGTATTTT. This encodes CASSREDTDTQYF.